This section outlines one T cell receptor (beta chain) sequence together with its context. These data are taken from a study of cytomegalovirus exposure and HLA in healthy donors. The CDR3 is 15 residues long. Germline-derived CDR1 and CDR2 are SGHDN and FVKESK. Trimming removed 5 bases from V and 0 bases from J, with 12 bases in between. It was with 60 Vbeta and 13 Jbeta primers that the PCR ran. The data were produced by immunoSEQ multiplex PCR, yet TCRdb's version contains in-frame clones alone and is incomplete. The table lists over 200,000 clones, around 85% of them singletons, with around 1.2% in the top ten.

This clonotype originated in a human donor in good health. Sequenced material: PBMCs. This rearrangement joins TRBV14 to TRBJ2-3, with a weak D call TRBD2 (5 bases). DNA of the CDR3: TGTGCCAGCAGCACTACTAGAGCAAGCACAGATACGCAGTATTTT. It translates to CASSTTRASTDTQYF.